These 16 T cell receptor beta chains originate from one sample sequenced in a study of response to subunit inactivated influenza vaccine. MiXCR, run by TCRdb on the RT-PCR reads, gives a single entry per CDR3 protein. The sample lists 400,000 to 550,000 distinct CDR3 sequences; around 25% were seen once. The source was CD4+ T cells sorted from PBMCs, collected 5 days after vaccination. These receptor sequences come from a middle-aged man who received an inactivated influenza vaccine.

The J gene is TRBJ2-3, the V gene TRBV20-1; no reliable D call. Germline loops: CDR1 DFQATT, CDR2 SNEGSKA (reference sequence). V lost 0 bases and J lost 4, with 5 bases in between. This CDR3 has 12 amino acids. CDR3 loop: CSARDQPDTQYF. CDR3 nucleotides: TGCAGTGCTAGAGATCAGCCAGATACGCAGTATTTT.

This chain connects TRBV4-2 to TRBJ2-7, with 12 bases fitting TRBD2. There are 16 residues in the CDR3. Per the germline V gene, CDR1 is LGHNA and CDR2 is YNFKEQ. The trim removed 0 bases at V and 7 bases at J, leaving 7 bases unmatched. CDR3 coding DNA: TGTGCCAGCAGCCAAGATCCGGGCCTAGCGGGAGGGGAGCAGTACTTC. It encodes CASSQDPGLAGGEQYF.

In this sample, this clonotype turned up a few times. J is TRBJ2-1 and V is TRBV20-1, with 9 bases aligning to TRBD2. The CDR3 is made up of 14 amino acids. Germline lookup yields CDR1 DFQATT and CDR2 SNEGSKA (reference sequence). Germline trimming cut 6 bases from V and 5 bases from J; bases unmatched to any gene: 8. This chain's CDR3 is CSAQRAGGNNEQFF. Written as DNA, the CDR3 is TGCAGTGCCCAGCGAGCGGGAGGTAACAATGAGCAGTTCTTC.

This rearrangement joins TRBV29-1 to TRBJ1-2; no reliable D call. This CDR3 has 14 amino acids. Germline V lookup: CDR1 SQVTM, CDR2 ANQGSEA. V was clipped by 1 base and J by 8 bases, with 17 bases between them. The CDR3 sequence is CSVEGGGDFGGYTF. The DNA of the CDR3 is TGCAGCGTTGAAGGGGGTGGGGATTTTGGCGGCTACACCTTC.

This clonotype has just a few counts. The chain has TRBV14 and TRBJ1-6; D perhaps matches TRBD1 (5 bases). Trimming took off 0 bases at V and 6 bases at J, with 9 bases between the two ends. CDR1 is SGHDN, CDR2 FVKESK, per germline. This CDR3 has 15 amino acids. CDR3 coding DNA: TGTGCCAGCAGCCAAGACAGGGTTCCTAATTCACCCCTCCACTTT. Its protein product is CASSQDRVPNSPLHF.

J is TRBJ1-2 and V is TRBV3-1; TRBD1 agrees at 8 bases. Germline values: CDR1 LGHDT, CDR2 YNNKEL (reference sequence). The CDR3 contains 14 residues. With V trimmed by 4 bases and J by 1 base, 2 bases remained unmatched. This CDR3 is CASSLRGHNYGYTF. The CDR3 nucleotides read TGTGCCAGCAGCCTCAGGGGGCATAACTATGGCTACACCTTC.

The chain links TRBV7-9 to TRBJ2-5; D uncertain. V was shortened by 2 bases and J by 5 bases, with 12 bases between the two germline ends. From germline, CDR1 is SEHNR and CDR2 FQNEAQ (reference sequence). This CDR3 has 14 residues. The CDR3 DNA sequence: TGTGCCAGCAGCTTATCGATAGGGTATGAGACCCAGTACTTC. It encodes CASSLSIGYETQYF.

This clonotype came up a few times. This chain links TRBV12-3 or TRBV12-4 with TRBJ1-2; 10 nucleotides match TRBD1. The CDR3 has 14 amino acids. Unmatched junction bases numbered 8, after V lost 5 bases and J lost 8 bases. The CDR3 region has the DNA TGTGCCAGCAGTCCGGGACAGGGGACGCGGGGCTACACCTTC. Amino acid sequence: CASSPGQGTRGYTF.

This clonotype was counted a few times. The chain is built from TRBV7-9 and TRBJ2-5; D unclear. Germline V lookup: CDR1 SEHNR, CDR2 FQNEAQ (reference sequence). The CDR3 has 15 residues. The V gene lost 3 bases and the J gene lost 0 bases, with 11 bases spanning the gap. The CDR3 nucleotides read TGTGCCAGCAGCTTGAGGCAGACGTACCAAGAGACCCAGTACTTC. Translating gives CASSLRQTYQETQYF.

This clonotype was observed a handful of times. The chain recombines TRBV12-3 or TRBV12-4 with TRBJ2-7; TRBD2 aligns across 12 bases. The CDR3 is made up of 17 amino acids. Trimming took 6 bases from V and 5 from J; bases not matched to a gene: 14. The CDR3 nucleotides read TGTGCCAGCAGCCTAGATACGAGACTAGCGGGAGTCCACGAGCAGTACTTC. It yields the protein CASSLDTRLAGVHEQYF.

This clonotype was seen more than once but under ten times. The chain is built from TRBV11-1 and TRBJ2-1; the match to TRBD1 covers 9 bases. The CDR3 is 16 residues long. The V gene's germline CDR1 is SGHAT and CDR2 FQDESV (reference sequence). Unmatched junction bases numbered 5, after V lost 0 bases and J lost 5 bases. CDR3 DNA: TGTGCCAGCAGCTTAGCGCGTACAGGGGGCCACAATGAGCAGTTCTTC. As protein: CASSLARTGGHNEQFF.

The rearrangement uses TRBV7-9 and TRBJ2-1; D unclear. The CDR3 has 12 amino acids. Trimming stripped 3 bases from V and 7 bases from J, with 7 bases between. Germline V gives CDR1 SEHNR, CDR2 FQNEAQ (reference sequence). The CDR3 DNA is TGTGCCAGCAGCTTCTACAGAAATGAGCAGTTCTTC. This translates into CASSFYRNEQFF.

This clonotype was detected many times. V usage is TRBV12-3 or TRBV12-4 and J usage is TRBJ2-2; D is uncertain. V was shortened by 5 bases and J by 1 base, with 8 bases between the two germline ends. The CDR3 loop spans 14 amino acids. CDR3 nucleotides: TGTGCCAGCAGTGTTCTCAGGAACACCGGGGAGCTGTTTTTT. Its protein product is CASSVLRNTGELFF.

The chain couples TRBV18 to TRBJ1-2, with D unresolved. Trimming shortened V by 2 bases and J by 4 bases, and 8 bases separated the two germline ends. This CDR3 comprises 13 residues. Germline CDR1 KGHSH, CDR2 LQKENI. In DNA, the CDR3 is TGTGCCAGCTCACCAGGCCAGACCTATGGCTACACCTTC. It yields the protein CASSPGQTYGYTF.

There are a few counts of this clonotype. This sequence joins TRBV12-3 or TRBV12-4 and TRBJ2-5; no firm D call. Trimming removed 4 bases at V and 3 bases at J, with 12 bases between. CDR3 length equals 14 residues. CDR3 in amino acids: CASSSAGAEETQYF. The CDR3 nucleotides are TGTGCCAGCAGTTCGGCAGGCGCTGAAGAGACCCAGTACTTC.

CDR3: CASSSFLVESQYF. The CDR3 bases are TGTGCCAGCAGTTCGTTTTTAGTGGAATCGCAGTATTTT. The rearrangement links TRBV6-6 to TRBJ2-3; D gene unclear. The CDR3 is made up of 13 amino acids. Per germline, CDR1 MNHNY and CDR2 SVGAGI (reference sequence). With 4 bases removed from V and 10 bases from J, the gap between germline ends came to 15 bases.